This T cell receptor beta chain is from a study of vaccination and CD4 T cells after COVID-19. Background on the study: Convalescent donors totaled six males and four females, including two who were Hispanic. Overlapping spike peptides of SARS-CoV-2, HCoV-NL63, HCoV-OC43 and HCoV-229E stimulated the cells. General observations from the study: Apart from involving relatively few convalescent patients, the work omitted early post-infection timepoints.

Treatment reported: roughly ten-day PBMC culture with coronavirus spike peptide pools or control peptides (ViraFEST assay). This CDR3 comprises 16 residues. Germline CDR1 is SGHTA and CDR2 is FQGNSA. V dropped 0 bases and J dropped 4 bases, with 10 bases sitting between them. With the Oncomine TCR Beta short-read assay, DNA from cultured CD4+ T cells was sequenced. Genomic DNA was isolated from cultured CD4+ T cells. TCRdb independently ran MiXCR on the PCR reads; one entry per CDR3 protein. The repertoire consists of about 15,000 distinct CDR3 sequences, with 53% occurring once and the leading ten covering approximately 4.4%. Concerning this clonotype: Its antigen is unidentified.

The sample here was CD4+ T cells from blood, cultured in vitro, taken before SARS-CoV-2 vaccination. This chain links TRBV7-2 with TRBJ2-6; D gene unclear. The TCR comes from a human donor who had recovered from COVID-19. CDR3 protein: CASSLAPVSGANVLTF. The CDR3 coding sequence is TGTGCCAGCAGCTTAGCCCCGGTCTCCGGGGCCAACGTCCTGACTTTC.